Included here is one T cell receptor (beta chain) sequence, with context. The junction and the germline gene differ at one end; a read error may be behind it. CDR3 length: 16 amino acids. CDR1 and CDR2 from the germline V gene are MDHEN and SYDVKM. These data belong to a study of blood T cell repertoires in COVID-19. TCRdb's table, derived via immunoSEQ multiplex PCR, lists solely in-frame clones and lacks some. The table has 140,000 or so clones, about 77% seen once; the top ten hold roughly 4.5%. The clonotype originates from a man aged 55 to 69 with acute or convalescent COVID-19. The rearrangement uses TRBV28 and TRBJ2-5; 9 nucleotides match TRBD1. Sequencing input: peripheral blood. The CDR3 DNA reads as TGTGCCAGCACCGAACCGGGACAGGGTATCCAACAGACCCAGTACTTC. It yields the protein CASTEPGQGIQQTQYF.